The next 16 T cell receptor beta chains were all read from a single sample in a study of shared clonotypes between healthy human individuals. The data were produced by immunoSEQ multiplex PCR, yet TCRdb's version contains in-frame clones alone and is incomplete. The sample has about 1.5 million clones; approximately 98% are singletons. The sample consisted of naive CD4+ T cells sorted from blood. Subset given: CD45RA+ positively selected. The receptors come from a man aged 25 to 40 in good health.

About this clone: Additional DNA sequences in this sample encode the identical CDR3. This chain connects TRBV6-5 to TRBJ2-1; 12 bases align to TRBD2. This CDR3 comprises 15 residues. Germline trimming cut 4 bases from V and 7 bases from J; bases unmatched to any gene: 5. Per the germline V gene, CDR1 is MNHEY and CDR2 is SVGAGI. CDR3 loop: CASSSLAGGGNEQFF. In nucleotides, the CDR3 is TGTGCCAGCAGTTCACTAGCGGGAGGCGGTAATGAGCAGTTCTTC.

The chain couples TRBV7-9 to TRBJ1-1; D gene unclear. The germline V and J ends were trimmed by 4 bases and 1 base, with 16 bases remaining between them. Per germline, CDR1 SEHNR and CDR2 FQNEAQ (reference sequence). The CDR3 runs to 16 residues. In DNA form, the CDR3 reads TGTGCCAGCAGCTCTCGTGATTTGAGGGCGAACACTGAAGCTTTCTTT. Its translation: CASSSRDLRANTEAFF.

The CDR3 region has the DNA TGTGCCTGGAGTGACCAGGGGCTCAGGGACACTGAAGCTTTCTTT. Amino acid sequence: CAWSDQGLRDTEAFF. This chain joins TRBV30 and TRBJ1-1, with D possibly TRBD1 on 6 matching bases. Germline CDR1 reads GTSNPN; CDR2 reads SVGIG (reference sequence). The V end was cut by 1 base, the J end by 3 bases, with 15 bases between. This CDR3 is built from 15 residues.

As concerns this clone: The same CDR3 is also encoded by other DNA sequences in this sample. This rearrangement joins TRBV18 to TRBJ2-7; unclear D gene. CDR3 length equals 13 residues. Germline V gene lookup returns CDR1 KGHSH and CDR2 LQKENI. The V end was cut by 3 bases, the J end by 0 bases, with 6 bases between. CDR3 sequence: CASSPPSSYEQYF. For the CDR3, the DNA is TGTGCCAGCTCACCGCCATCCTCCTACGAGCAGTACTTC.

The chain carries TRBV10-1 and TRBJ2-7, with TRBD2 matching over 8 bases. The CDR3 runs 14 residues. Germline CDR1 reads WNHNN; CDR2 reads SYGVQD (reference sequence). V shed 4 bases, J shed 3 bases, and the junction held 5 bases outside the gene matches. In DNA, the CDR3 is TGCGCCAGCAGTGCCCTAGCGGGCGGCTACGAGCAGTACTTC. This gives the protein CASSALAGGYEQYF.

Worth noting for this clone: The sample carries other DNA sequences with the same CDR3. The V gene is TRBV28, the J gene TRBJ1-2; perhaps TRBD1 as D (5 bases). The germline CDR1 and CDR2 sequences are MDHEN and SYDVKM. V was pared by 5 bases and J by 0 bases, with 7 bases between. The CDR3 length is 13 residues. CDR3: CASSLQANYGYTF. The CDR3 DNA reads TGTGCCAGCAGTCTACAGGCTAACTATGGCTACACCTTC.

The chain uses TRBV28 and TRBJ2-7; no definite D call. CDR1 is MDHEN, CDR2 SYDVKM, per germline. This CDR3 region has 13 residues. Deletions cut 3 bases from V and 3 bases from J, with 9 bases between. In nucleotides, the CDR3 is TGTGCCAGCAGTTTCCATAATCGCTACGAGCAGTACTTC. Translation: CASSFHNRYEQYF.

The DNA of the CDR3 is TGCAGTCCCCGGGGGGAGGAGACCCAGTACTTC. This sequence encodes CSPRGEETQYF. The V and J genes are TRBV20-1 and TRBJ2-5; TRBD2 matches 7 bases. The CDR3 spans 11 residues. Germline V gene data show CDR1 as DFQATT and CDR2 as SNEGSKA (reference sequence). The J segment lost 5 bases and the V segment lost 8 bases, leaving 5 bases of the junction unmatched.

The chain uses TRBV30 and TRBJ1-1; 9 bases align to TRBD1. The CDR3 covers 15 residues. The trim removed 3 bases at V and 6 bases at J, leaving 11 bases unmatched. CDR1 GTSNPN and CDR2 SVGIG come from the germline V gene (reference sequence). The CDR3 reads CAWSLRRGTGSEAFF. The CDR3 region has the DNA TGTGCCTGGAGCTTACGACGTGGGACAGGGTCTGAAGCTTTCTTT.

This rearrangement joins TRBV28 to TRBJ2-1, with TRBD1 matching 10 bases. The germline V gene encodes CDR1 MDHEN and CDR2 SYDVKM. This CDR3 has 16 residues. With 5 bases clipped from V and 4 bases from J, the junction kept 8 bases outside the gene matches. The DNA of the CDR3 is TGTGCCAGCAGTCAACTCATGGGACAGGGGTACAATGAGCAGTTCTTC. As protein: CASSQLMGQGYNEQFF.

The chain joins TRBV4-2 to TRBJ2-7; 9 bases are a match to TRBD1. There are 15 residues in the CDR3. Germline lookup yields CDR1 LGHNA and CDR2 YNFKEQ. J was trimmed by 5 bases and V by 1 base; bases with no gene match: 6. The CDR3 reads CASSQAGQGSDEQYF. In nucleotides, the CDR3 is TGTGCCAGCAGCCAAGCCGGACAGGGGTCGGACGAGCAGTACTTC.

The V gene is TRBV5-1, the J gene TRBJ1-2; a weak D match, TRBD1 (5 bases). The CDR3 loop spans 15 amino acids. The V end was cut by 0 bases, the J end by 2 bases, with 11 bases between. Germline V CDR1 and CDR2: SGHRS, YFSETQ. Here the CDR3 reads CASSLASGDNYGYTF. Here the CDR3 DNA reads TGCGCCAGCAGCTTGGCCAGCGGGGACAACTATGGCTACACCTTC.

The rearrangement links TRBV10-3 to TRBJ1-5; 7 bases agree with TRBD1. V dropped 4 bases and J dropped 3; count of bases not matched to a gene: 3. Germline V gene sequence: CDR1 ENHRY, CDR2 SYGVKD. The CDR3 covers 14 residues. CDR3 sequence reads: CAISGGQANQPQHF. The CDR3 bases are TGTGCCATCAGTGGAGGACAGGCCAATCAGCCCCAGCATTTT.

CDR3 nucleotide sequence: TGTGCCAGCAGCTTGGCTAGGGGTTTGGGCTATGAGCAGTTCTTC. The encoded protein is CASSLARGLGYEQFF. V gene TRBV5-6 combines with J gene TRBJ2-1, with D tentatively TRBD1 (5 bases). The CDR3 runs 15 residues. Germline V gene sequence: CDR1 SGHDT, CDR2 YYEEEE. V gave up 0 bases and J gave up 8 bases, with 15 bases separating them.

This CDR3 reads CASSQQLAKHEQYF. Written as DNA, the CDR3 is TGTGCCAGCAGTCAACAACTAGCAAAGCACGAGCAGTACTTC. The genes are TRBV11-2 and TRBJ2-7; D perhaps matches TRBD2 (6 bases). Germline values: CDR1 SGHAT, CDR2 FQNNGV. The CDR3 is 14 residues long. V lost 6 bases and J 5 bases, leaving 17 bases between the germline ends.

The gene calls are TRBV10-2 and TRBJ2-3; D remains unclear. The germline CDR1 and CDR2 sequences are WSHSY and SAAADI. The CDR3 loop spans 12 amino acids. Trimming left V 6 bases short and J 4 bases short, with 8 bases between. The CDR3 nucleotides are TGCGCCAGCAGGGGCCAGCCAGATACGCAGTATTTT. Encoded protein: CASRGQPDTQYF.